Shown below are 8 T cell receptor beta chains from a single sample sequenced in a study of T cells in localized non-small cell lung cancer. Profiling relied on immunoSEQ multiplex PCR, and the TCRdb table lists in-frame clones only, not all of them. The data hold nearly 11,000 clones, with roughly 90% observed a single time. The source was peripheral blood, collected before any cancer treatment. These receptors all come from a male donor older than 55 with stage III lung adenocarcinoma.

V and J are TRBV7-8 and TRBJ2-7; 13 nucleotides match TRBD2. V shed 5 bases, J shed 0 bases, and the junction held 4 bases outside the gene matches. CDR1 and CDR2 (germline): SGHVS, FQNEAQ. The CDR3 is 16 residues long. DNA for the CDR3: TGTGCCAGCAGCCCGTGGACTAGCGGGAGCTCCTACGAGCAGTACTTC. The encoded protein is CASSPWTSGSSYEQYF.

The chain couples TRBV4-2 to TRBJ2-1; TRBD2 matches 13 bases. This CDR3 spans 16 amino acids. V lost 4 bases to trimming and J lost 5 bases; unmatched junction nucleotides: 5. Germline CDR1 reads LGHNA; CDR2 reads YNFKEQ. CDR3 bases: TGTGCCAGCAGCCTCCGGACTAGCGGGAGCCACAATGAGCAGTTCTTC. Its protein is CASSLRTSGSHNEQFF.

This chain links TRBV28 with TRBJ2-7, with 10 bases that match TRBD2. Looked up from germline, CDR1 is MDHEN and CDR2 is SYDVKM. The J segment lost 2 bases and the V segment lost 5 bases, leaving 3 bases of the junction unmatched. The CDR3 spans 14 residues. The CDR3 reads CASSRLAGTYEQYF. The CDR3 region has the DNA TGTGCCAGCAGTCGACTAGCGGGCACCTACGAGCAGTACTTC.

This clone has only a few counts. J is TRBJ2-7 and V is TRBV7-3, with 8 bases identical to TRBD2. V lost 1 base and J lost 3; bases outside the gene matches: 5. Looked up from germline, CDR1 is SGHTA and CDR2 is FQGTGA. CDR3 length: 15 amino acids. CDR3 bases: TGTGCCAGCAGCTTAAGGGCGGGACTAGGCTACGAGCAGTACTTC. Protein sequence: CASSLRAGLGYEQYF.

This sequence joins TRBV9 and TRBJ1-4; a weak D match, TRBD1 (6 bases). The CDR3 consists of 15 residues. In germline, CDR1 is SGDLS, CDR2 YYNGEE. V was shortened by 4 bases and J by 4 bases, with 14 bases between the two germline ends. The CDR3 nucleotides are TGTGCCAGCAGCTCGACAGGTAGACGTAATGAAAAACTGTTTTTT. This gives the protein CASSSTGRRNEKLFF. Full variable domain (outside the CDR3, taken from reference TRBV9 and TRBJ1-4): DSGVTQTPKHLITATGQRVTLRCSPRSGDLSVYWYQQSLDQGLQFLIQYYNGEERAKGNILERFSAQQFPDLHSELNLSSLELGDSALYFCASSSTGRRNEKLFFGSGTQLSVL.

This chain joins TRBV27 and TRBJ2-4, with D maybe TRBD2 (6 bases). The V gene's germline CDR1 is MNHEY and CDR2 SMNVEV (reference sequence). Trimming stripped 6 bases from V and 9 bases from J, with 15 bases between. This CDR3 contains 13 residues. The CDR3 bases are TGTGCCAGCAGCCGCTCGGAGGGGACCATTCAGTACTTC. It is translated as CASSRSEGTIQYF.

This chain connects TRBV28 to TRBJ2-7, with 9 bases that match TRBD1. The CDR3 is 15 amino acids. V was clipped by 8 bases and J by 6 bases; unmatched bases: 14. The germline V gene encodes CDR1 MDHEN and CDR2 SYDVKM. CDR3 sequence reads: CASLTGGAIPSEQYF. CDR3 coding DNA: TGTGCCAGCCTGACAGGGGGAGCTATACCCTCCGAGCAGTACTTC.

The V call is TRBV9, the J call TRBJ2-5; 9 nucleotides agree with TRBD2. Trimming removed 0 bases from V and 5 bases from J; junction bases left unmatched: 11. CDR3 length: 17 amino acids. Germline CDR1 is SGDLS and CDR2 is YYNGEE. The CDR3 sequence is CASSVGLAGQLKETQYF. CDR3 coding DNA: TGTGCCAGCAGCGTAGGCCTAGCGGGACAGCTCAAGGAGACCCAGTACTTC.